Shown below are 3 T cell receptor beta chains from a single sample sequenced in a study of prognosis after radiotherapy for stage I lung cancer. Genomic DNA was the source, and TCR beta CDR3 was amplified from it by two-round multiplex PCR. The use of primers specific to each TRBV and TRBJ gene characterized first-round PCR. TCRdb called the multiplex PCR reads again in MiXCR, with one record for every CDR3 protein. The sample holds around 30,000 distinct CDR3 sequences, about 31% seen once. Material: PBMCs, obtained before or after stereotactic body radiation therapy (not recorded which). The receptors derive from a donor of 50 years or more with non-small cell lung cancer.

This clonotype was observed many times. This chain links TRBV11-2 with TRBJ1-1, with TRBD1 matching 9 bases. J lost 5 bases, V lost 3 bases, and 10 bases had no gene match. The CDR3 runs to 16 residues. The V gene's germline CDR1 is SGHAT and CDR2 FQNNGV. The CDR3 DNA is TGTGCCAGCAGCTTCCCTTCCGGGACAGGGTATACTGAAGCTTTCTTT. Residues: CASSFPSGTGYTEAFF.

This clonotype is labeled medium-sized. The rearrangement links TRBV6-5 to TRBJ2-1; D gene unclear. CDR1 MNHEY and CDR2 SVGAGI come from the germline V gene. Trimming pared 8 bases from V and 2 bases from J, leaving 16 bases between. CDR3 length equals 15 residues. CDR3 sequence: CASRPGPAAYNEQFF. The CDR3, as DNA: TGTGCCAGCCGACCGGGCCCAGCCGCCTACAATGAGCAGTTCTTC.

By its share, this clonotype is medium-sized (0.01 to 0.1%). The V gene is TRBV7-2, the J gene TRBJ1-2; D perhaps matches TRBD1 (5 bases). Germline V gene data show CDR1 as SGHTA and CDR2 as FQGNSA. V dropped 3 bases and J dropped 7 bases, with 12 bases sitting between them. CDR3 length: 13 amino acids. The CDR3 spells CASSFGDVSGYTF. In DNA, the CDR3 is TGTGCCAGCAGCTTTGGGGACGTGTCTGGCTACACCTTC. The complete variable domain, with remaining parts taken from reference TRBV7-2 and TRBJ1-2, reads GAGVSQSPSNKVTEKGKDVELRCDPISGHTALYWYRQSLGQGLEFLIYFQGNSAPDKSGLPSDRFSAERTGGSVSTLTIQRTQQEDSAVYLCASSFGDVSGYTFGSGTRLTVV.